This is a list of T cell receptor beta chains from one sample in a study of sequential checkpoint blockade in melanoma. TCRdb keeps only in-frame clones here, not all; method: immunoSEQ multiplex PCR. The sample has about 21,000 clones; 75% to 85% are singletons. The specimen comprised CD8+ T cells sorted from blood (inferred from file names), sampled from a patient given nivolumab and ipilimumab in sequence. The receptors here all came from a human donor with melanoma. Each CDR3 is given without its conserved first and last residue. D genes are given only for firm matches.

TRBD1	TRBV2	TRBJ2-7	ASITGTGTYEQY
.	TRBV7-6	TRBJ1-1	ASSPRASGGLNTEAF
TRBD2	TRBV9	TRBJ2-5	ASSGSGGDQETQY
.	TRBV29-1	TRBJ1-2	SVVGGDYGYT
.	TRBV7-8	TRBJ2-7	ASSLNSNSRYEQY
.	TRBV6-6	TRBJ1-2	ASSPTSNYGYT
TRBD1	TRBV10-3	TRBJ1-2	AIAQGDGYT
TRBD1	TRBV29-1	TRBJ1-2	SVVDRGLPNYGYT
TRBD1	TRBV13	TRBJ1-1	ASSLMGQDTEAF
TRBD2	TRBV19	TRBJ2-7	ASSIDRGLAGDEQY
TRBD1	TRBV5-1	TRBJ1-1	ASSGPDRGLTEAF
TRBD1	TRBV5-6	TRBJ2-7	ASSPGGTGGVYEQY
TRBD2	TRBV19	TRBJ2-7	ASSIDGLAGVYEQY
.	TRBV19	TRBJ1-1	ASSIALMSEAF
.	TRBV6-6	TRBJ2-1	ASTQRKPYNEQF
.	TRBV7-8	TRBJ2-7	ASSLAAIYEQY
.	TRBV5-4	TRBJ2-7	ASSLRGDSYYEQY
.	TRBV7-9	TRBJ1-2	ASSFIQQYGYT
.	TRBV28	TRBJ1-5	ASSSLGRIDQPQH
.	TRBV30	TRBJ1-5	AWSEEGLNQPQH
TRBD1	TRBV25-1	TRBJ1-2	ASSEAPAGGAGYGYT
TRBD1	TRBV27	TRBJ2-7	ASSLRTGGSSEQY
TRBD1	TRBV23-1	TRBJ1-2	ASSQSPSTGDYGYT
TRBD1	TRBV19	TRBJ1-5	ASSWTGGNQPQH
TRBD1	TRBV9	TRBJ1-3	ASSVEVGQSYSGNTIY
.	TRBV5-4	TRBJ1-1	ASSQGDTEAF
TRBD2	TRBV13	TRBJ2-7	ASSPLLAGGLYEQY
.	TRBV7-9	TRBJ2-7	ASSGREGHSYEQY
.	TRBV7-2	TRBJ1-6	ASSLGGSYNSPLH
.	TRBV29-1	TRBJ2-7	SVEGVGREGHEQY
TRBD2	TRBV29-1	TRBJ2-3	SVEGGSGRADDTQY
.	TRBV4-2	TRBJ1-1	ASSQEEGGIFEAF
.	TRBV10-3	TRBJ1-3	AISESAPSGNTIY
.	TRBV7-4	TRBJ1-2	ASPRGVDNYGYT
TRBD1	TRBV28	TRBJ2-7	ASSSLSTGNYEQY
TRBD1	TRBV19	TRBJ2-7	ASSIDGTGGYEQY
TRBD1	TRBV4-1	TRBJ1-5	ASSQDGDRGQPQH
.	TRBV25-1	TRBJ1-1	ASSEWGDTEAF
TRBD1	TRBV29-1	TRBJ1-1	SVRDRGHLNTEAF
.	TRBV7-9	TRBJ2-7	ASSPQGNEQY
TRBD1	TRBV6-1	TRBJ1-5	ASSRDRGLNQPQH
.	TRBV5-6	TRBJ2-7	ASSLTVPEGEQY
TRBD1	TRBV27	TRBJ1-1	ASSPTGRNTEAF
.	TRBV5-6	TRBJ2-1	ASSLPQEYNEQF
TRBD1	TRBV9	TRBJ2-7	ASSAAGQGGSYEQY
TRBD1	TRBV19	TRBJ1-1	ASSRTGLNTEAF
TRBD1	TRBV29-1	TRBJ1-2	SARDRGIYGYT
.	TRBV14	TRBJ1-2	ASSQGVLYGYT
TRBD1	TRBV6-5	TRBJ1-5	ASSRGTGVDQPQH
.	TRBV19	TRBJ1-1	ASSPQESVGTEAF
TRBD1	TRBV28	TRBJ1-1	ASSLSRGTEAF
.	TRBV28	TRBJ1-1	ASSFPDGMNTEAF
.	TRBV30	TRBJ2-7	AWSVLGYEQY
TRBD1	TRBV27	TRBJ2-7	ASSGPGQGLSEQY
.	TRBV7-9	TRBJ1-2	ASSLGLGSGYGYT
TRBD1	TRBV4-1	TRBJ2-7	ASSQDAGRTGSHEQY
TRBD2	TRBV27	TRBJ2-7	ASSLGTGTSVYEQY
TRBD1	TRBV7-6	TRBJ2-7	ASSSRDRGPYEQY